This T cell receptor beta chain was observed in a study of cytomegalovirus exposure and HLA in healthy donors. General observations from the study: The study flagged some 170 TCR beta chains as cytomegalovirus-associated.

As to this clone: Its antigen remains unknown.

This CDR3 has 13 amino acids. The germline V gene has CDR1 GTSNPN and CDR2 SVGIG (reference sequence). Donors came from a validation cohort of over a hundred subjects, distinct from the first 666-subject cohort. Sequencing used immunoSEQ multiplex PCR; TCRdb keeps in-frame clones, though not all of them. Of 200,000 to 300,000 clones in the sample, roughly 88% are singletons; the top ten hold approximately 3.1%. This TCR came from a woman aged 25 to 39 in good health and CMV-seronegative. The V and J genes are TRBV30 and TRBJ2-3; TRBD2 matches 10 bases. The sample taken for sequencing was PBMCs. The CDR3 nucleotides read TGTTCCGCTAGCGGGAGTAACGCAGATACGCAGTATTTT. Encoded protein: CSASGSNADTQYF.